The 13 T cell receptor beta chains below were found in one sample sequenced in a study of blood T cell repertoires in COVID-19. Sequenced by immunoSEQ multiplex PCR; TCRdb stores in-frame clones only, minus some. Seen here are more than 200,000 clones, roughly 83% observed once, and the top ten hold just over 2.5%. Sequenced material: peripheral blood. The receptors were sampled from a woman between 65 and 79 years old with active or convalescent COVID-19.

The V and J genes are TRBV5-1 and TRBJ1-4, with D possibly matching TRBD1 (5 bases). Looked up from germline, CDR1 is SGHRS and CDR2 is YFSETQ. V lost 5 bases and J 0 bases, leaving 14 bases between the germline ends. This CDR3 region has 16 residues. The CDR3 coding sequence is TGCGCCAGCAGGCGCCTAACAGGCTCAACTAATGAAAAACTGTTTTTT. Residues: CASRRLTGSTNEKLFF.

The chain couples TRBV18 to TRBJ1-6; 7 bases line up with TRBD1. The CDR3 has 15 amino acids. Germline CDR1 reads KGHSH; CDR2 reads LQKENI. With V trimmed by 6 bases and J by 11 bases, 13 bases remained unmatched. CDR3 nucleotides: TGTGCCAGCTCCCCGGGGCGACAGGGAGTCGCACCCCTCCACTTT. Translating gives CASSPGRQGVAPLHF.

The chain has TRBV9 and TRBJ1-2; D might be TRBD1 (6 bases). This CDR3 contains 16 residues. Germline V gene data show CDR1 as SGDLS and CDR2 as YYNGEE. Trimming removed 0 bases from V and 4 bases from J, with 16 bases in between. CDR3: CASSVGSPGASYGYTF. DNA for the CDR3: TGTGCCAGCAGCGTAGGGAGTCCAGGGGCTTCCTATGGCTACACCTTC.

The V call is TRBV6-5, the J call TRBJ2-7, with D possibly TRBD2 on 6 matching bases. CDR1 is MNHEY, CDR2 SVGAGI, per germline. V lost 5 bases to trimming and J lost 2 bases, with 16 bases between them. This CDR3 contains 15 residues. The CDR3: CASSRSGTFPYEQYF. In DNA, the CDR3 is TGTGCCAGCAGTAGGTCAGGGACTTTCCCCTACGAGCAGTACTTC.

This clone came up a few times. The rearrangement links TRBV19 to TRBJ2-1, with D uncertain. CDR1 and CDR2 (germline): LNHDA, SQIVND (reference sequence). The CDR3 contains 13 residues. Trimming left V 3 bases short and J 6 bases short, with 9 bases between. CDR3 residues: CASSIVGLNEQFF. The CDR3 DNA sequence: TGTGCCAGTAGTATCGTTGGGCTCAATGAGCAGTTCTTC.

This clone appeared a single time. J is TRBJ2-5 and V is TRBV5-4; 8 bases are a match to TRBD1. The CDR3 is 15 residues long. Germline CDR1 is SGHNT and CDR2 is YYREEE (reference sequence). Trimming at V came to 4 bases and at J to 2 bases, leaving 7 bases not matched to a gene. DNA of the CDR3: TGTGCCAGCAGCCCCGACAGGGGTACTCAAGAGACCCAGTACTTC. Translation gives CASSPDRGTQETQYF. Supplemented by reference TRBV5-4 and TRBJ2-5, the full variable domain reads ETGVTQSPTHLIKTRGQQVTLRCSSQSGHNTVSWYQQALGQGPQFIFQYYREEENGRGNFPPRFSGLQFPNYSSELNVNALELDDSALYLCASSPDRGTQETQYFGPGTRLLVL.

This clone has only a few counts. The chain has TRBV5-8 and TRBJ2-2; a possible D gene is TRBD1 (5 bases). Trimming took off 6 bases at V and 5 bases at J, with 11 bases between the two ends. CDR1 and CDR2 from the germline V gene are SGHTS and YDEGEE. The CDR3 covers 13 residues. Here the CDR3 reads CASTWTPTGELFF. The CDR3 region has the DNA TGTGCCAGCACCTGGACACCAACCGGGGAGCTGTTTTTT. The complete variable domain, with remaining parts taken from reference TRBV5-8 and TRBJ2-2, reads EAGVTQSPTHLIKTRGQQATLRCSPISGHTSVYWYQQALGLGLQFLLWYDEGEERNRGNFPPRFSGRQFPNYSSELNVNALELEDSALYLCASTWTPTGELFFGEGSRLTVL.

In its sample, this clone was seen a few times. The chain recombines TRBV5-1 with TRBJ2-1; 11 bases line up with TRBD2. The V segment lost 0 bases and the J segment 6 bases; nucleotides outside the gene matches: 2. Germline assignment: CDR1 SGHRS and CDR2 YFSETQ. This CDR3 contains 15 residues. The CDR3 spells CASSLGLAGLNEQFF. The CDR3 nucleotides are TGCGCCAGCAGCTTGGGACTAGCGGGGCTCAATGAGCAGTTCTTC.

In this sample, this clone turned up a few times. This sequence joins TRBV3-1 (or the pseudogene TRBV3-2) and TRBJ1-3; TRBD1 aligns across 10 bases. CDR3 length: 14 amino acids. J lost 8 bases, V lost 4 bases, and 5 bases had no gene match. Germline CDR1 LGHDT, CDR2 YNNKEL (reference sequence). CDR3 in DNA: TGTGCCAGCAGCCCCGGACAGGGGGTTTACACCATATATTTT. It codes for CASSPGQGVYTIYF.

In this sample, this clone turned up once. The chain recombines TRBV5-4 with TRBJ1-1, with 10 positions matching TRBD1. Germline CDR1 is SGHNT and CDR2 is YYREEE (reference sequence). This CDR3 spans 15 amino acids. V shed 4 bases and J 6 bases; nucleotides not matched to a gene: 9. The CDR3 loop is CASSHPGTGVPEAFF. The CDR3, as DNA: TGTGCCAGCAGCCATCCCGGGACAGGGGTTCCTGAAGCTTTCTTT.

The chain couples TRBV9 to TRBJ2-2, with D hard to call. Trimming shortened V by 0 bases and J by 5 bases, and 11 bases separated the two germline ends. The CDR3 sequence is 15 residues long. Germline loops: CDR1 SGDLS, CDR2 YYNGEE. CDR3 in amino acids: CASSVAGTVTGELFF. In DNA form, the CDR3 reads TGTGCCAGCAGCGTAGCGGGTACTGTAACCGGGGAGCTGTTTTTT.

J is TRBJ1-5 and V is TRBV20-1; D might be TRBD1 (6 bases). V dropped 3 bases and J dropped 3 bases, with 18 bases sitting between them. Germline lookup yields CDR1 DFQATT and CDR2 SNEGSKA (reference sequence). This CDR3 has 16 amino acids. In nucleotides, the CDR3 is TGCAGTGCTAGTCTTACCACACAGGGTTCCAATCAGCCCCAGCATTTT. Its protein product is CSASLTTQGSNQPQHF.

The chain recombines TRBV6-2 or TRBV6-3 with TRBJ2-5, with a weak D call TRBD1 (8 bases). V gave up 5 bases and J gave up 5 bases, with 24 bases separating them. Per germline, CDR1 MNHEY and CDR2 SVGEGT. This CDR3 is built from 17 residues. The CDR3 nucleotides are TGTGCCAGCAGTCAACGCAACAGGGGGGGCAATTGGGAGACCCAGTACTTC. Translated: CASSQRNRGGNWETQYF.